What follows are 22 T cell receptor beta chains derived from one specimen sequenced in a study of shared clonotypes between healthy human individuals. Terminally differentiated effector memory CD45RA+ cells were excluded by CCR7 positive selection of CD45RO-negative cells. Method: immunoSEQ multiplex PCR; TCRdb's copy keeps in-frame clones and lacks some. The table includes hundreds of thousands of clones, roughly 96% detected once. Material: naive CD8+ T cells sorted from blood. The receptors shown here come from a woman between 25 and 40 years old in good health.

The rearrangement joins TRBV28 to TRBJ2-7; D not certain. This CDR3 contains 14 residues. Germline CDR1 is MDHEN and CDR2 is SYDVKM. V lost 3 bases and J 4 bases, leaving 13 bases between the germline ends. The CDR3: CASSFGLGSYEQYF. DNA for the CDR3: TGTGCCAGCAGTTTTGGTCTAGGATCTTACGAGCAGTACTTC.

CDR3 DNA sequence: TGTGCCAGCAGTGAAGGTTCAGGGTTATACGAGCAGTACTTC. This codes for CASSEGSGLYEQYF. The chain has TRBV6-1 and TRBJ2-7; D might be TRBD1 (5 bases). Germline values: CDR1 MNHNS, CDR2 SASEGT. Trimming left V 1 base short and J 4 bases short, with 11 bases between. CDR3 size: 14 residues.

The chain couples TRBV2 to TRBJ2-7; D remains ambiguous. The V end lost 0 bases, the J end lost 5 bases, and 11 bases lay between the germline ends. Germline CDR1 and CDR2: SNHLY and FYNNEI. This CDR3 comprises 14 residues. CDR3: CASSEAALRHEQYF. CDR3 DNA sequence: TGTGCCAGCAGTGAAGCTGCCCTTCGTCACGAGCAGTACTTC.

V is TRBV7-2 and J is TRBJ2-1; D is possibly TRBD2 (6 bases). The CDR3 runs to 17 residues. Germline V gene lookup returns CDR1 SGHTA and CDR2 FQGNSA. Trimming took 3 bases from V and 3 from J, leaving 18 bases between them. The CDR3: CASSFLSGTAYYNEQFF. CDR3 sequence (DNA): TGTGCCAGCAGCTTCCTTTCCGGGACTGCCTACTACAATGAGCAGTTCTTC.

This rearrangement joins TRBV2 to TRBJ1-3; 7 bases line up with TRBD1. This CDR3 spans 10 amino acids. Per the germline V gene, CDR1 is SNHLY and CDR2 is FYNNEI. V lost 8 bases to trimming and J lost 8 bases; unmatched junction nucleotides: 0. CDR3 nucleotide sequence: TGTGCCAGCCAGGGGGACACCATATATTTT. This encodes CASQGDTIYF.

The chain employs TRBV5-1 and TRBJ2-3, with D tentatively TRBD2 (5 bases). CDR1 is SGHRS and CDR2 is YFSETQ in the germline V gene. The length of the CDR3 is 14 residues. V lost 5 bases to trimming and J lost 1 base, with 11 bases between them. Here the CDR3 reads CASRGGLGTDTQYF. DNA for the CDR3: TGCGCCAGCAGGGGCGGGTTGGGCACAGATACGCAGTATTTT.

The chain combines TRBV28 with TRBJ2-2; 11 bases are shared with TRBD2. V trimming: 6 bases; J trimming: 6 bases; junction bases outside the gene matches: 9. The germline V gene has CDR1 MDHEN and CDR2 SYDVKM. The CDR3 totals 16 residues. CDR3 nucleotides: TGTGCCAGCAGGGACGATAGCGGGAGGGCCTCCGGGGAGCTGTTTTTT. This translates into CASRDDSGRASGELFF.

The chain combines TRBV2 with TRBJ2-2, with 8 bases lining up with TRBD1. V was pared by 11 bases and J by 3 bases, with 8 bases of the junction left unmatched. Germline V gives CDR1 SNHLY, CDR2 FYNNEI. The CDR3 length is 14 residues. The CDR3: CACHTGGDTGELFF. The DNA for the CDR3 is TGTGCCTGCCATACAGGGGGAGACACCGGGGAGCTGTTTTTT.

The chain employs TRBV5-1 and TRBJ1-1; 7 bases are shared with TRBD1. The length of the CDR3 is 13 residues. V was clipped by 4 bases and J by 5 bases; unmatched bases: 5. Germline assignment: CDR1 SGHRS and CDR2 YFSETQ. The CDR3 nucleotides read TGCGCCAGCAGCCCCTCAGGGGGGACTGAAGCTTTCTTT. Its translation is CASSPSGGTEAFF. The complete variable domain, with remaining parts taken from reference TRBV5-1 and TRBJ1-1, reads KAGVTQTPRYLIKTRGQQVTLSCSPISGHRSVSWYQQTPGQGLQFLFEYFSETQRNKGNFPGRFSGRQFSNSRSEMNVSTLELGDSALYLCASSPSGGTEAFFGQGTRLTVV.

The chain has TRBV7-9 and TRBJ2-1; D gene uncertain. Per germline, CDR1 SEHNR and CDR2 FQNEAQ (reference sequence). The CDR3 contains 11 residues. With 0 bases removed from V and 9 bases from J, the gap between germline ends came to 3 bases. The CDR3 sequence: CASSLAVEQFF. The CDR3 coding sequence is TGTGCCAGCAGCTTAGCCGTTGAGCAGTTCTTC.

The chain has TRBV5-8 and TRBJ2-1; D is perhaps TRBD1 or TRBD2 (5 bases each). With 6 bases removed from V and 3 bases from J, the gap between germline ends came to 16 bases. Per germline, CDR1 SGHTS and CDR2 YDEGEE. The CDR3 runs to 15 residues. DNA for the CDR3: TGTGCCAGCACCTACGGGACGGAGCGCTACAATGAGCAGTTCTTC. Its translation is CASTYGTERYNEQFF.

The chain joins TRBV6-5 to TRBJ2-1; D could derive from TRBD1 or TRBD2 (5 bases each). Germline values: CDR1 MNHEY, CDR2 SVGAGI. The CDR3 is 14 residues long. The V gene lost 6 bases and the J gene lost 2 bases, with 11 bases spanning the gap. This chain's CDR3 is CASRIGGPYNEQFF. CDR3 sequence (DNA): TGTGCCAGCAGGATTGGGGGACCCTACAATGAGCAGTTCTTC.

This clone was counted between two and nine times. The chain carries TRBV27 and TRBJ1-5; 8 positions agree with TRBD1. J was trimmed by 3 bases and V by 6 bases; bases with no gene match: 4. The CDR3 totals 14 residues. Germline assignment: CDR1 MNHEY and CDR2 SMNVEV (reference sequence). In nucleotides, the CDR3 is TGTGCCAGCAGCTACAGGGGGGACAATCAGCCCCAGCATTTT. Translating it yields CASSYRGDNQPQHF.

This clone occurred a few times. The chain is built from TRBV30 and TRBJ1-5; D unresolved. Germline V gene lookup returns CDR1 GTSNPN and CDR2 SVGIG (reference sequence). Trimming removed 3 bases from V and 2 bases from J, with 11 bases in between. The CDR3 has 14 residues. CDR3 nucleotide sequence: TGTGCCTGGAGGGGAGGGATGGGCAATCAGCCCCAGCATTTT. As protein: CAWRGGMGNQPQHF.

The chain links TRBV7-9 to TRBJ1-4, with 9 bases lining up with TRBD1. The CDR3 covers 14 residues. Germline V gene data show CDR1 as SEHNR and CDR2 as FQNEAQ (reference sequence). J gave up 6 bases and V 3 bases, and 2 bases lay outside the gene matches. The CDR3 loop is CASSFGTGHEKLFF. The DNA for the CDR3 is TGTGCCAGCAGCTTTGGGACAGGGCATGAAAAACTGTTTTTT.

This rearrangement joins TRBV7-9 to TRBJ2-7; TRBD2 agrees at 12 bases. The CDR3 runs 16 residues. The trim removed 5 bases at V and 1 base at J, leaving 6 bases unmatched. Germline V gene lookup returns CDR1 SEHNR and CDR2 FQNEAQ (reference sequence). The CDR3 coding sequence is TGTGCCAGCAGCCCGACTAGCGGGAGTAGATCCTACGAGCAGTACTTC. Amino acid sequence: CASSPTSGSRSYEQYF. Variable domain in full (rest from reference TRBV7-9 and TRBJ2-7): DTGVSQNPRHKITKRGQNVTFRCDPISEHNRLYWYRQTLGQGPEFLTYFQNEAQLEKSRLLSDRFSAERPKGSFSTLEIQRTEQGDSAMYLCASSPTSGSRSYEQYFGPGTRLTVT.

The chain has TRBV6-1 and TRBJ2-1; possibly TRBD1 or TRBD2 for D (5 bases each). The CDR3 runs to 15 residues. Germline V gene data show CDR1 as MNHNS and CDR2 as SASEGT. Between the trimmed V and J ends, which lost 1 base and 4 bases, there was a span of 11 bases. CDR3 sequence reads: CASSEGGSIYNEQFF. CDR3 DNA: TGTGCCAGCAGTGAAGGGGGGTCAATTTACAATGAGCAGTTCTTC.

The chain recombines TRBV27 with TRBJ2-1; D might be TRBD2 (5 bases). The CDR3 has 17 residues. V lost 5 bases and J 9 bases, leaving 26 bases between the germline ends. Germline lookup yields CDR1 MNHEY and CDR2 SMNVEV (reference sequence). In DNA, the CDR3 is TGTGCCAGCAGTCCGCACCCTTTAGCGCTCAAAGAGGGTGAGCAGTTCTTC. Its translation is CASSPHPLALKEGEQFF.

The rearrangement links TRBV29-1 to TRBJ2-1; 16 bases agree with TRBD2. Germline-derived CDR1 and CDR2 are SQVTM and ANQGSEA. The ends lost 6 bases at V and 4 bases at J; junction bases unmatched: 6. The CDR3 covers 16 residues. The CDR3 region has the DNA TGCAGCGTACACGGGACTAGCGGGAGGGCTTACAATGAGCAGTTCTTC. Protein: CSVHGTSGRAYNEQFF.

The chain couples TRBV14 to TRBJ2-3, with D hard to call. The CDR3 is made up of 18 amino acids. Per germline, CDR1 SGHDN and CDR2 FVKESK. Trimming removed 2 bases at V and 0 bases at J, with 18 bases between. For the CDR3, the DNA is TGTGCCAGCAGCCAATACGCTGGGTACGCCCCTAGCACAGATACGCAGTATTTT. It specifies CASSQYAGYAPSTDTQYF.

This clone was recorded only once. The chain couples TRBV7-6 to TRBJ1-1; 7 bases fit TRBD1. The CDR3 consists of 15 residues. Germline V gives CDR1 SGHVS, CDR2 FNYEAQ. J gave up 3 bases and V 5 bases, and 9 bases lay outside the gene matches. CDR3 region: CASSPRTGYDTEAFF. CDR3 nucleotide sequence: TGTGCCAGCAGCCCGCGGACAGGCTACGACACTGAAGCTTTCTTT.

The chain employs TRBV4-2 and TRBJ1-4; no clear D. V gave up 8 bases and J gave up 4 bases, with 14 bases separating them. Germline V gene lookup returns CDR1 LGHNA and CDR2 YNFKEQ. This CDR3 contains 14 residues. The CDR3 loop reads CASGSVGSNEKLFF. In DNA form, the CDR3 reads TGTGCCAGCGGAAGTGTGGGCAGTAATGAAAAACTGTTTTTT.